Included here is one TCR beta chain sequence, with context. The antigen is unknown. These data belong to a study of vaccination and CD4 T cells after COVID-19. Turning to the study itself: Convalescent cases consisted of six males and four females, of whom two were Hispanic. Study-wide points: The authors studied relatively few convalescent patients and analyzed no early post-infection timepoints.

Sequencing of cultured CD4+ T cell DNA used the Oncomine TCR Beta short-read assay. Each CDR3 protein gets one entry after TCRdb re-called the PCR reads with MiXCR. The repertoire has nearly 15,000 distinct CDR3 sequences, around 48% of them found once; the top ten carry 12%. Treatment described: approximately 10-day PBMC culture with coronavirus spike peptide pools or control peptides (ViraFEST assay). Via ViraFEST, peptide pools expanded antigen-specific T cells before TCR sequencing. Cells were cultured for 9 to 10 days, and then CD4+ T cells were isolated by negative selection. This TCR was recovered from a human donor who had recovered from COVID-19. Source material: CD4+ T cells from blood, cultured in vitro.

This CDR3 is CASSLEGGRTSEQYF. The CDR3 nucleotides are TGTGCCAGCAGCTTAGAGGGTGGGAGGACATCCGAGCAGTACTTC. The chain combines TRBV7-9 with TRBJ2-7, with D tentatively TRBD2 (6 bases). The CDR3 has 15 amino acids. Germline loops: CDR1 SEHNR, CDR2 FQNEAQ (reference sequence). Trimming took 1 base from V and 6 from J, leaving 16 bases between them.